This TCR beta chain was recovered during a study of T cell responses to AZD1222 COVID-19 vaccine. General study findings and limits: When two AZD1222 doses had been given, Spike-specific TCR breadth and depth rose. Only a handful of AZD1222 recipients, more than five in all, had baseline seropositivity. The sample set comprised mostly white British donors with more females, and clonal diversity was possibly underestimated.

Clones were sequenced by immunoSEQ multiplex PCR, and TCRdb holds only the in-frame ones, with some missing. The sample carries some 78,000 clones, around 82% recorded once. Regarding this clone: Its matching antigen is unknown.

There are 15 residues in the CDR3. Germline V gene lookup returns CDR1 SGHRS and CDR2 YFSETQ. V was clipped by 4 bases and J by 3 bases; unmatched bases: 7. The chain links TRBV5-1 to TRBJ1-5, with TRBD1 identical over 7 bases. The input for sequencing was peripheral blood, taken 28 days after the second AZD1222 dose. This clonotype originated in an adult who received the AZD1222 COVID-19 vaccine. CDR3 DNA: TGCGCCAGCAGCCTACTGGGACAGCTCAATCAGCCCCAGCATTTT. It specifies CASSLLGQLNQPQHF.